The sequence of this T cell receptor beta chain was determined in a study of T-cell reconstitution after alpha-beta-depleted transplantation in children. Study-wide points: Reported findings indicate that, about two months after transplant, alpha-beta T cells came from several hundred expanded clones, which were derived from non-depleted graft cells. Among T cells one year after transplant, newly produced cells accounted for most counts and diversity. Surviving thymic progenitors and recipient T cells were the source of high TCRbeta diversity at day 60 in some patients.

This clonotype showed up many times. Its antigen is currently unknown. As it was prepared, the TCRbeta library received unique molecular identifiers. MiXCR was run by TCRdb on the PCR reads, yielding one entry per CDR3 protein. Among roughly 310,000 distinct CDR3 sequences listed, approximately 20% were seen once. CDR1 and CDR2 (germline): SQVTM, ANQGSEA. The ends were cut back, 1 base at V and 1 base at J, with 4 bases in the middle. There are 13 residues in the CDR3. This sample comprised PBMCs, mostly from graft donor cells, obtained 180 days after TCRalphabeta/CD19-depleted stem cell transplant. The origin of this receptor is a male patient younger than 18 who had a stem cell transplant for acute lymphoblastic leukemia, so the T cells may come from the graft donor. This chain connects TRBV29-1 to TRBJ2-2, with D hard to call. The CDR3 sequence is CSVEALNTGELFF. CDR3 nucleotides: TGCAGCGTTGAAGCCCTGAACACCGGGGAGCTGTTTTTT.